Given below is one TCR beta chain in context. The germline V gene encodes CDR1 MNHEY and CDR2 SVGAGI. The CDR3 totals 13 residues. V lost 3 bases, J lost 2 bases, and 8 bases lay in between. This sample was taken from a study of cytomegalovirus exposure and HLA in healthy donors. The PCR ran on 60 Vbeta and 13 Jbeta primers. Generated by immunoSEQ multiplex PCR, the TCRdb table keeps only in-frame clones and is missing some. The sample carries under 150,000 clones, over 8% recorded once. The J gene is TRBJ2-7, the V gene TRBV6-5, with D possibly matching TRBD1 (6 bases). Sequenced material: PBMCs. This sequence was found in a young man in good health and CMV-seronegative. The CDR3 spells CASSYRQAYEQYF. In DNA form, the CDR3 reads TGTGCCAGCAGTTATAGACAGGCCTACGAGCAGTACTTC.